Below, 15 T cell receptor beta chains from the same sample are listed, as sequenced in a study of blood T cell repertoires in COVID-19. Libraries were prepared by immunoSEQ multiplex PCR; TCRdb keeps only in-frame clonotypes and omits some of them. The sample has around 300,000 clones; 75% to 95% are singletons. Sequenced material: PBMCs or T cells enriched from blood (not recorded which). The receptors were sampled from a woman between 25 and 40 years old who had recovered from COVID-19.

This clone came up a few times. This chain uses TRBV10-3 with TRBJ1-3, with 7 bases lining up with TRBD1. The CDR3 totals 14 residues. From germline, CDR1 is ENHRY and CDR2 SYGVKD. V shed 10 bases, J shed 0 bases, and the junction held 6 bases outside the gene matches. DNA of the CDR3: TGTGCCACCACCAGGGACAGCTCTGGAAACACCATATATTTT. Its translation: CATTRDSSGNTIYF.

The chain employs TRBV7-9 and TRBJ2-1, with 10 bases matching TRBD2. The CDR3 extends over 15 amino acids. Trimming cost V 1 base and J 6 bases; bases outside gene matches: 3. Germline V gives CDR1 SEHNR, CDR2 FQNEAQ (reference sequence). The CDR3 DNA reads as TGTGCCAGCAGCTTAGAACCTAGCGGGAGCAATGAGCAGTTCTTC. Amino acid sequence: CASSLEPSGSNEQFF.

The V and J genes are TRBV2 and TRBJ2-3; 7 bases agree with TRBD1. Losses at the gene ends were 6 bases for V and 0 bases for J; bases not matched to a gene: 3. The CDR3 consists of 14 residues. The germline V gene has CDR1 SNHLY and CDR2 FYNNEI. CDR3 sequence (DNA): TGTGCCAGCAGAGAGGACAGGAGCACAGATACGCAGTATTTT. It is translated as CASREDRSTDTQYF.

The rearrangement links TRBV10-2 to TRBJ1-5; 7 bases are a match to TRBD1. The CDR3 runs 12 residues. The germline V gene encodes CDR1 WSHSY and CDR2 SAAADI. Trimming cost V 4 bases and J 10 bases; bases outside gene matches: 4. The CDR3 spells CASSGTGEPQHF. The CDR3 DNA reads TGCGCCAGCAGTGGGACAGGAGAACCCCAGCATTTT.

The chain carries TRBV2 and TRBJ1-5; 8 nucleotides line up with TRBD1. After removal of 5 bases from V and 2 bases from J, the junction contained 5 bases not matched to a gene. The length of the CDR3 is 15 residues. Germline V gene data show CDR1 as SNHLY and CDR2 as FYNNEI. The chain's CDR3 is CASSQETGGNQPQHF. Here the CDR3 DNA reads TGTGCCAGCAGTCAAGAGACAGGGGGCAATCAGCCCCAGCATTTT.

The J gene is TRBJ1-5, the V gene TRBV28; 10 nucleotides agree with TRBD1. From germline, CDR1 is MDHEN and CDR2 SYDVKM. The junction had 3 bases not matched to a gene; V was cut back by 2 bases and J by 2 bases. This CDR3 has 16 residues. In nucleotides, the CDR3 is TGTGCCAGCAGTTTAGACAGGGGGCAAGGCAATCAGCCCCAGCATTTT. Its translation is CASSLDRGQGNQPQHF.

The chain uses TRBV9 and TRBJ2-3, with 9 bases that match TRBD1. CDR3 size: 16 residues. From germline, CDR1 is SGDLS and CDR2 YYNGEE. Trimming at V came to 4 bases and at J to 3 bases, leaving 9 bases not matched to a gene. As DNA, the CDR3 is TGTGCCAGCAGCCCCCGGACAGGGGCGACTACAGATACGCAGTATTTT. Its translation: CASSPRTGATTDTQYF.

The J gene is TRBJ2-1, the V gene TRBV29-1; 8 bases are a match to TRBD2. The CDR3 covers 15 residues. Trimming took 3 bases from V and 0 from J; bases not matched to a gene: 4. CDR1 SQVTM and CDR2 ANQGSEA come from the germline V gene. In DNA form, the CDR3 reads TGCAGCGTTGAGCGGCGGGAGGTCTCCTACAATGAGCAGTTCTTC. It translates to CSVERREVSYNEQFF.

The chain has TRBV5-6 and TRBJ1-1, with no clear D. V gave up 3 bases and J gave up 0 bases, with 12 bases separating them. Germline-derived CDR1 and CDR2 are SGHDT and YYEEEE. The CDR3 consists of 15 residues. The CDR3 region has the DNA TGTGCCAGCAGCTCCTTGGCCAGATTGAACACTGAAGCTTTCTTT. Its protein product is CASSSLARLNTEAFF.

In regard to this clone: A read error may produce the germline difference seen at one junction end. Distinct nucleotide sequences in the sample also encode this CDR3. The CDR3 sequence is CASSSTVTGNTIYF. DNA for the CDR3: TGTGCCAGCAGCTCGACAGTAACTGGAAACACTATATATTTT. The chain couples TRBV7-2 to TRBJ1-3; D may be TRBD1 (5 bases). The CDR3 spans 14 residues. Germline CDR1 is SGHTA and CDR2 is FQGNSA.

The V call is TRBV3-1 (or the pseudogene TRBV3-2), the J call TRBJ1-2, with D unresolved. This CDR3 is 16 amino acids long. The V end lost 4 bases, the J end lost 4 bases, and 19 bases lay between the germline ends. Germline CDR1 reads LGHDT; CDR2 reads YNNKEL (reference sequence). Written as DNA, the CDR3 is TGTGCCAGCAGCCTCGGGGAGGGTCGGGGTGGCTATGGCTACACCTTC. Encoded protein: CASSLGEGRGGYGYTF.

The chain recombines TRBV28 with TRBJ1-5; D might be TRBD1 (5 bases). This CDR3 is built from 15 residues. The V gene lost 6 bases and the J gene lost 3 bases, with 15 bases spanning the gap. CDR1 and CDR2 from the germline V gene are MDHEN and SYDVKM. The CDR3 reads CASSRGTANNQPQHF. In DNA, the CDR3 is TGTGCCAGCAGCCGCGGGACGGCCAACAATCAGCCCCAGCATTTT. Full variable domain (remainder filled in from reference TRBV28 and TRBJ1-5): DVKVTQSSRYLVKRTGEKVFLECVQDMDHENMFWYRQDPGLGLRLIYFSYDVKMKEKGDIPEGYSVSREKKERFSLILESASTNQTSMYLCASSRGTANNQPQHFGDGTRLSIL.

The chain has TRBV6-1 and TRBJ1-5; no clear D. Germline assignment: CDR1 MNHNS and CDR2 SASEGT. Trimming shortened V by 3 bases and J by 0 bases, and 9 bases separated the two germline ends. CDR3 length equals 15 residues. CDR3 sequence reads: CASSDYGNSNQPQHF. In nucleotides, the CDR3 is TGTGCCAGCAGTGATTACGGGAATAGCAATCAGCCCCAGCATTTT.

The CDR3 sequence: CASSLIAGNLYNEQFF. The CDR3 coding sequence is TGTGCCAGCAGTCTCATAGCGGGGAACCTCTACAATGAGCAGTTCTTC. This chain connects TRBV27 to TRBJ2-1; 8 bases align to TRBD2. V was clipped by 5 bases and J by 3 bases; unmatched bases: 9. Per germline, CDR1 MNHEY and CDR2 SMNVEV (reference sequence). The CDR3 runs to 16 residues.

This chain connects TRBV4-3 to TRBJ1-2; D possibly corresponds to TRBD1 (6 bases). V lost 4 bases and J 3 bases, leaving 12 bases between the germline ends. This CDR3 region has 14 residues. Germline V gene data show CDR1 as LGHNA and CDR2 as YSLEER. The CDR3 DNA follows: TGCGCCAGCAGCCCCTCACAGGGTGACTATGGCTACACCTTC. Residues: CASSPSQGDYGYTF.